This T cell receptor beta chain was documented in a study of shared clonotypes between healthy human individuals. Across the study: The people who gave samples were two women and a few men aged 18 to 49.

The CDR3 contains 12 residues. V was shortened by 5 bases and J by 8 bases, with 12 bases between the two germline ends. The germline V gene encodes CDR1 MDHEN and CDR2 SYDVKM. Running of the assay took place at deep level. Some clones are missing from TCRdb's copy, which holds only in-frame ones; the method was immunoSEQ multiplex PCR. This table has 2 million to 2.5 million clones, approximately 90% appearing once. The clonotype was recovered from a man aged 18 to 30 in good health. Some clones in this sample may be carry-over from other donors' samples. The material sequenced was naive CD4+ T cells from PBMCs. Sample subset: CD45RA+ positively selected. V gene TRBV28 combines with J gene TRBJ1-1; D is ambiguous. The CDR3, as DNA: TGTGCCAGCAGTGTCGCGAGGATAGAAGCTTTCTTT. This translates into CASSVARIEAFF.